The subject of this entry is one TCR beta chain. Its matching antigen is unknown. TCRdb independently ran MiXCR on the RACE reads; one entry per CDR3 protein. Of around 39,000 distinct CDR3 sequences listed, approximately 6.3% are singletons. Indicated time point: patch test 1, 2 weeks after DPC sensitization. Treatment noted: therapeutic diphenylcyclopropenone sensitization with weekly scalp DPC. Before extraction, the whole blood was not fractionated, and total RNA was taken from it. The CDR3 is 15 residues long. V was clipped by 2 bases and J by 0 bases, with 11 bases between them. The germline gives CDR1 SGHVS, CDR2 FQNEAQ. The data belong to a study of human T cells and chemical hapten exposure. Study-level findings and limits: It was expanded TCRs that formed significantly more large CDR3 similarity clusters than controls did. The number of TCRs above 1 in 1000 frequency did not change after DPC sensitization.

This specimen consisted of whole blood, obtained in connection with sensitization to the hapten diphenylcyclopropenone (DPC). V and J are TRBV7-8 and TRBJ2-7, with D perhaps matching TRBD1 (6 bases). This sequence was found in a woman in her thirties with alopecia areata. Some clones in this sample may be carry-over from other donors' samples. The CDR3 bases are TGTGCCAGCAGCTTATCAGGGGACGACTCCTACGAGCAGTACTTC. This gives the protein CASSLSGDDSYEQYF.